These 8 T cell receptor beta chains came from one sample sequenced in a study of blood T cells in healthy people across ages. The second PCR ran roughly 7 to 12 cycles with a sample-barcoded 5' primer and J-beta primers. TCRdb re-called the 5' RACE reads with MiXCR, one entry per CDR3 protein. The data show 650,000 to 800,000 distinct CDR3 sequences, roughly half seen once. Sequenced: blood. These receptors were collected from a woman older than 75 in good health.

The CDR3 region is CASSTGSSLADTQYF. Here the CDR3 DNA reads TGCGCCAGCAGCACCGGGAGTAGTTTGGCAGATACGCAGTATTTT. The chain is built from TRBV5-1 and TRBJ2-3, with D possibly TRBD2 on 6 matching bases. The CDR3 length is 15 residues. The germline V gene encodes CDR1 SGHRS and CDR2 YFSETQ. The germline V and J ends were trimmed by 4 bases and 4 bases, with 16 bases remaining between them. Complete variable domain (other parts from reference TRBV5-1 and TRBJ2-3): KAGVTQTPRYLIKTRGQQVTLSCSPISGHRSVSWYQQTPGQGLQFLFEYFSETQRNKGNFPGRFSGRQFSNSRSEMNVSTLELGDSALYLCASSTGSSLADTQYFGPGTRLTVL.

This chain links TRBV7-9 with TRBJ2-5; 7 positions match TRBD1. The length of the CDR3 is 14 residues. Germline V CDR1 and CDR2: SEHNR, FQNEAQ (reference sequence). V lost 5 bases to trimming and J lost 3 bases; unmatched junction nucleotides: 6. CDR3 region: CASSAGTAKETQYF. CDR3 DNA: TGTGCCAGCAGCGCCGGGACAGCCAAAGAGACCCAGTACTTC.

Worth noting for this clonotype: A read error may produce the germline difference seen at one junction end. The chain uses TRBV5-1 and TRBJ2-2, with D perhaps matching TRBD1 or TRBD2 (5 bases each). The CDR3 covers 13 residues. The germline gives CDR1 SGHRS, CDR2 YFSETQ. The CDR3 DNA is TGCGCCAGCAGCTTGAATGGCGGTGGGGGGCTGTTTTTT. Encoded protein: CASSLNGGGGLFF. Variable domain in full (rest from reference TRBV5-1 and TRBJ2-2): KAGVTQTPRYLIKTRGQQVTLSCSPISGHRSVSWYQQTPGQGLQFLFEYFSETQRNKGNFPGRFSGRQFSNSRSEMNVSTLELGDSALYLCASSLNGGGGLFFGEGSRLTVL.

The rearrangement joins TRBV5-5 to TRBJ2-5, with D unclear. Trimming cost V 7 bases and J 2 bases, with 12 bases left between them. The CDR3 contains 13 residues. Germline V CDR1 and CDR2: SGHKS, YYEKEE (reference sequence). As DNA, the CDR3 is TGTGCCAGCGCTCCGGTCCTGCAAGAGACCCAGTACTTC. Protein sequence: CASAPVLQETQYF.

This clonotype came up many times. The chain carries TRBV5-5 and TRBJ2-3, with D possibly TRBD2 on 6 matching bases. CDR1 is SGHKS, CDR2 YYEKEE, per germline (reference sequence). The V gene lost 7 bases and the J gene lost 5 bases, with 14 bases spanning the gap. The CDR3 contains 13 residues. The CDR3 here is CASSDGREDTQYF. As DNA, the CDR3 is TGTGCCAGCTCCGACGGGCGGGAAGATACGCAGTATTTT.

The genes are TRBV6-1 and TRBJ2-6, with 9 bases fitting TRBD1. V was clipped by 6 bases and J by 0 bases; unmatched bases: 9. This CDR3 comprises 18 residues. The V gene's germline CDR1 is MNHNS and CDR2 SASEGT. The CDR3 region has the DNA TGTGCCAGCAGCCCAGTACAGGGGGCCCGCTCTGGGGCCAACGTCCTGACTTTC. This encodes CASSPVQGARSGANVLTF.

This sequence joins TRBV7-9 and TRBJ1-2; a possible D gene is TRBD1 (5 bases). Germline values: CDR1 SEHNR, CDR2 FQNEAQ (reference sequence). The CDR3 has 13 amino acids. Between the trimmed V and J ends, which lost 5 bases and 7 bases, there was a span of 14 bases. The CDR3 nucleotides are TGTGCCAGCAGCCCCGAGGAGACAGTTGGCTACACCTTC. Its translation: CASSPEETVGYTF.

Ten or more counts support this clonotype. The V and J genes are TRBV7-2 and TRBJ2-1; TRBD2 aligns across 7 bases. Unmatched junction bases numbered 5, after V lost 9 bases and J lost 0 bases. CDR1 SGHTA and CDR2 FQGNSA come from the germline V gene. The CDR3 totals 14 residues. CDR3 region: CASTGGSSYNEQFF. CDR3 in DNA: TGTGCCAGTACCGGGGGGAGCTCCTACAATGAGCAGTTCTTC.